What follows are 15 T cell receptor beta chains derived from one specimen sequenced in a study of technical replicates of blood from a few donors. Assay: immunoSEQ multiplex PCR; the TCRdb copy retains only in-frame clones and omits some. The profile shows around 83,000 clones, about 94% of them singletons. Specimen: T cells isolated from PBMCs. The receptor source for this set is a human donor in good health.

The chain carries TRBV7-9 and TRBJ2-7; the D gene is possibly TRBD2 (6 bases). Per the germline V gene, CDR1 is SEHNR and CDR2 is FQNEAQ (reference sequence). This CDR3 has 13 amino acids. Deletions cut 3 bases from V and 7 bases from J, with 13 bases between. This CDR3 reads CASSLVPGVEQYF. The CDR3 region has the DNA TGTGCCAGCAGCTTGGTTCCGGGGGTTGAGCAGTACTTC.

The chain is built from TRBV27 and TRBJ1-2, with TRBD1 matching 11 bases. CDR3 length: 14 amino acids. Losses at the gene ends were 5 bases for V and 7 bases for J; bases not matched to a gene: 6. The V gene's germline CDR1 is MNHEY and CDR2 SMNVEV (reference sequence). CDR3 DNA sequence: TGTGCCAGCAGTCCCGGGACAGGGGGTGGTGGCTACACCTTC. It specifies CASSPGTGGGGYTF.

Comment on this clone: Likely a read error: the CDR3 ends without its conserved phenylalanine or tryptophan. The DNA is left out, because the CDR3 cannot be placed on it with certainty; the CDR3 is given as TCRdb lists it. The chain joins TRBV2 to TRBJ1-5. From germline, CDR1 is SNHLY and CDR2 FYNNEI. The CDR3 adds up to 13 amino acids, both ends counted. CDR3 residues: CASSEALTEKTLV.

The V call is TRBV14, the J call TRBJ1-2, with D perhaps TRBD1 (5 bases). Per germline, CDR1 SGHDN and CDR2 FVKESK. The CDR3 has 15 residues. V was cut by 1 base and J by 4 bases, with 13 bases left in between. The CDR3 coding sequence is TGTGCCAGCAGCCAAGTATTTGCAGGGTCCTATGGCTACACCTTC. This codes for CASSQVFAGSYGYTF.

The genes are TRBV25-1 and TRBJ1-5; D is uncertain. The germline CDR1 and CDR2 sequences are MGHDK and SYGVNS. CDR3 length: 15 residues. V was pared by 2 bases and J by 6 bases, with 14 bases between. For the CDR3, the DNA is TGTGCCAGCAGTGAAAGTGGTACTACGGGTCAGCCCCAGCATTTT. It specifies CASSESGTTGQPQHF.

V usage is TRBV7-8 and J usage is TRBJ1-1; TRBD1 is a possible D gene (5 bases). V was trimmed by 1 base and J by 3 bases, leaving 18 bases between them. The CDR3 loop spans 17 amino acids. Germline V CDR1 and CDR2: SGHVS, FQNEAQ. DNA of the CDR3: TGTGCCAGCAGCTTAGTGGGAGGGGTGTTGTCGGACACTGAAGCTTTCTTT. Residues: CASSLVGGVLSDTEAFF.

The J gene is TRBJ2-7, the V gene TRBV6-1, with 16 bases aligning to TRBD2. The junction had 7 bases not matched to a gene; V was cut back by 3 bases and J by 2 bases. The CDR3 contains 18 residues. Germline V CDR1 and CDR2: MNHNS, SASEGT. The CDR3 is CASSDGTSGRAATYEQYF. The CDR3 DNA sequence: TGTGCCAGCAGTGACGGGACTAGCGGGAGGGCCGCTACCTACGAGCAGTACTTC.

CDR3 nucleotide sequence: TGCGCCAGCGGCGCCGGGACAGAGAACAATGAGCAGTTCTTC. Its translation is CASGAGTENNEQFF. This chain joins TRBV5-1 and TRBJ2-1, with TRBD1 matching over 7 bases. The CDR3 extends over 14 amino acids. Germline loops: CDR1 SGHRS, CDR2 YFSETQ. V shed 7 bases, J shed 5 bases, and the junction held 9 bases outside the gene matches.

The chain links TRBV30 to TRBJ1-2; TRBD1 matches at 8 bases. The CDR3 covers 15 residues. V shed 0 bases, J shed 7 bases, and the junction held 10 bases outside the gene matches. CDR1 and CDR2 (germline): GTSNPN, SVGIG (reference sequence). CDR3 sequence reads: CAWSVWTGPNFGYTF. The CDR3 coding sequence is TGTGCCTGGAGTGTCTGGACAGGGCCTAATTTTGGCTACACCTTC.

The V gene is TRBV5-1, the J gene TRBJ2-1; possibly TRBD1 for D (5 bases). Per the germline V gene, CDR1 is SGHRS and CDR2 is YFSETQ. The CDR3 consists of 13 residues. The germline V and J ends were trimmed by 2 bases and 4 bases, with 7 bases remaining between them. The CDR3 DNA reads TGCGCCAGCAGCTTCAGGGAATACAATGAGCAGTTCTTC. Translating it yields CASSFREYNEQFF.

The chain links TRBV6-5 to TRBJ2-7; 9 bases fit TRBD1. Germline CDR1 MNHEY, CDR2 SVGAGI. This CDR3 has 15 residues. With V trimmed by 2 bases and J by 3 bases, 5 bases remained unmatched. The CDR3 region is CASSYTGTGYYEQYF. CDR3 DNA sequence: TGTGCCAGCAGTTACACTGGGACAGGGTACTACGAGCAGTACTTC.

The chain couples TRBV4-1 to TRBJ2-1, with TRBD2 matching 12 bases. The V and J ends lost 4 bases and 1 base, in that order; junction bases with no gene match: 17. Germline V gene lookup returns CDR1 MGHRA and CDR2 YSYEKL. The CDR3 has 21 residues. The CDR3, as DNA: TGCGCCAGCAGCCCAGGTGCTGGGTTGGCTAGCGGGGGGGCGTCCTACAATGAGCAGTTCTTC. Encoded protein: CASSPGAGLASGGASYNEQFF.

As for this clone: The same CDR3 arises from other DNA sequences in this sample as well. J is TRBJ1-1 and V is TRBV19; 8 bases map to TRBD1. The V gene end was trimmed by 9 bases and the J gene end by 0 bases; junction bases not matched to a gene: 3. The V gene's germline CDR1 is LNHDA and CDR2 SQIVND (reference sequence). This CDR3 contains 13 residues. The CDR3 sequence: CASSTGVNTEAFF. Here the CDR3 DNA reads TGTGCCAGCTCGACAGGGGTGAACACTGAAGCTTTCTTT.

The sample holds one count of this clone. This chain connects TRBV14 to TRBJ2-5; D might be TRBD2 (6 bases). The V end lost 1 base, the J end lost 2 bases, and 11 bases lay between the germline ends. The CDR3 extends over 15 amino acids. Germline-derived CDR1 and CDR2 are SGHDN and FVKESK. CDR3 bases: TGTGCCAGCAGCCAAGGTCCGCGGGGTCAAGAGACCCAGTACTTC. Translation: CASSQGPRGQETQYF.

This chain joins TRBV6-5 and TRBJ1-5; D not certain. The V end was cut by 2 bases, the J end by 2 bases, with 7 bases between. The CDR3 is 14 amino acids. The germline gives CDR1 MNHEY, CDR2 SVGAGI. The DNA for the CDR3 is TGTGCCAGCAGTTACGGGCCAGGCAATCAGCCCCAGCATTTT. As protein: CASSYGPGNQPQHF.